There are many counts of the clone carrying this T cell receptor (beta chain). Antigen unknown. Per germline, CDR1 KGHSH and CDR2 LQKENI. This CDR3 spans 14 amino acids. Deletions cut 2 bases from V and 6 bases from J, with 14 bases between. In the original workflow: The distant-metastasis classifier for papillary thyroid cancer was built from CDR3 differences across clinicopathological groups. With MiXCR, TCRdb reprocessed the PCR reads. The V and J calls, along with clone size, are taken from TCRdb and not from the paper's own processing. This sample carries several thousand clones, 25% to 35% of them seen once, and the ten largest clones take roughly 29%. The sample originates from a study of metastatic and nonmetastatic thyroid tumors. Across the whole study: Peripheral blood and tumor or nodule samples from malignant and benign thyroid patients were compared.

Until they underwent thyroid surgery, no patient had received any treatment. Study findings and constraints: Malignant tumors reportedly showed significantly higher TCR beta diversity than benign nodules in both blood and tumor.

This clonotype was sampled from a female donor with papillary thyroid cancer or a benign thyroid nodule (not recorded which). Some clones in this sample may be carry-over from other donors' samples. Sequences were obtained from tumor tissue. This chain uses TRBV18 with TRBJ2-7; D might be TRBD1 or TRBD2, each matching 6 bases. The CDR3 nucleotides read TGTGCCAGCTCACCAAGTGTAGGGGGGTCCGAGCAGTACTTC. Its protein is CASSPSVGGSEQYF.